The 18 T cell receptor beta chains in this list originate from one sample, sequenced in a study of blood T cell repertoires in COVID-19. The assay was immunoSEQ multiplex PCR, and TCRdb's table has in-frame clones only and misses some. The sample has a few hundred thousand clones, roughly 86% seen once. Material: peripheral blood. Source of these receptors: a man younger than 30 with active or convalescent COVID-19.

This chain joins TRBV4-3 and TRBJ1-4; D unclear. The germline V gene encodes CDR1 LGHNA and CDR2 YSLEER. Between the trimmed V and J ends, which lost 3 bases and 3 bases, there was a span of 11 bases. This CDR3 has 15 residues. CDR3 protein: CASSHRVGANEKLFF. The CDR3 DNA reads as TGCGCCAGCAGCCATCGGGTTGGAGCTAATGAAAAACTGTTTTTT.

The chain combines TRBV2 with TRBJ1-2; 8 nucleotides match TRBD1. This CDR3 is 15 amino acids long. With 6 bases clipped from V and 4 bases from J, the junction kept 10 bases outside the gene matches. Germline CDR1 and CDR2: SNHLY and FYNNEI. In DNA form, the CDR3 reads TGTGCCAGCAGCCCGGACAGGGACCCGTCCTATGGCTACACCTTC. It translates to CASSPDRDPSYGYTF.

The CDR3 bases are TGCGCCAGCAGCCAAGCAGGGTACAATCAGCCCCAGCATTTT. It yields the protein CASSQAGYNQPQHF. The chain couples TRBV4-1 to TRBJ1-5, with a possible D match to TRBD1 (5 bases). Germline assignment: CDR1 MGHRA and CDR2 YSYEKL. The CDR3 loop spans 14 amino acids. Trimming took 1 base from V and 3 from J, leaving 7 bases between them.

This clone was seen just once. This chain connects TRBV3-1 (or the pseudogene TRBV3-2) to TRBJ2-5; D call uncertain. V was shortened by 0 bases and J by 1 base, with 9 bases between the two germline ends. The CDR3 extends over 15 amino acids. The germline CDR1 and CDR2 sequences are LGHDT and YNNKEL (reference sequence). The CDR3 reads CASSQDRHVQETQYF. Written as DNA, the CDR3 is TGTGCCAGCAGCCAAGATCGACATGTCCAAGAGACCCAGTACTTC.

The V call is TRBV4-1, the J call TRBJ1-1; 7 positions agree with TRBD1. This CDR3 spans 17 amino acids. With V trimmed by 6 bases and J by 0 bases, 13 bases remained unmatched. Germline V gene sequence: CDR1 MGHRA, CDR2 YSYEKL. CDR3 residues: CASRTLGGQYMNTEAFF. CDR3 DNA sequence: TGCGCCAGCAGAACCTTAGGGGGACAGTACATGAACACTGAAGCTTTCTTT.

This clone was counted a single time. This sequence joins TRBV5-1 and TRBJ2-1, with TRBD2 as a possible D gene (6 bases). Per the germline V gene, CDR1 is SGHRS and CDR2 is YFSETQ. Trimming pared 3 bases from V and 4 bases from J, leaving 14 bases between. The CDR3 runs 15 residues. The CDR3 region has the DNA TGCGCCAGCAGCTGGACCGGCAGCGGGTACAATGAGCAGTTCTTC. Translation gives CASSWTGSGYNEQFF.

This chain links TRBV6-2 or TRBV6-3 with TRBJ2-1; 7 bases line up with TRBD2. Germline values: CDR1 MNHEY, CDR2 SVGEGT. The V gene end was trimmed by 2 bases and the J gene end by 7 bases; junction bases not matched to a gene: 2. The CDR3 spans 13 residues. The CDR3 DNA reads as TGTGCCAGCAGTTACGTGGGGGGGAATGAGCAGTTCTTC. As protein: CASSYVGGNEQFF.

This sequence joins TRBV4-1 and TRBJ2-2, with 11 bases lining up with TRBD2. The junction had 6 bases not matched to a gene; V was cut back by 2 bases and J by 7 bases. This CDR3 spans 16 amino acids. Germline V gene data show CDR1 as MGHRA and CDR2 as YSYEKL. This CDR3 is CASSQLLAGGGGELFF. CDR3 sequence (DNA): TGCGCCAGCAGCCAATTGCTAGCGGGGGGCGGCGGGGAGCTGTTTTTT.

The chain joins TRBV10-3 to TRBJ1-2; no clear D gene. The germline V gene has CDR1 ENHRY and CDR2 SYGVKD. The V end was cut by 3 bases, the J end by 1 base, with 6 bases between. This CDR3 region has 13 residues. The DNA for the CDR3 is TGTGCCATCAGTGATGAGATTAACTATGGCTACACCTTC. Translation: CAISDEINYGYTF.

This chain uses TRBV5-1 with TRBJ1-2; the D is unclear. Germline V gene lookup returns CDR1 SGHRS and CDR2 YFSETQ. The ends were cut back, 7 bases at V and 4 bases at J, with 23 bases in the middle. The CDR3 covers 16 residues. CDR3 region: CASGGRLPGSGYGYTF. The CDR3 bases are TGCGCCAGCGGCGGAAGGCTCCCGGGGAGTGGCTATGGCTACACCTTC.

The chain combines TRBV6-5 with TRBJ2-1, with D unclear. The CDR3 is 15 amino acids. Germline CDR1 MNHEY, CDR2 SVGAGI. V was pared by 5 bases and J by 0 bases, with 11 bases between. CDR3: CASSTTPNSYNEQFF. DNA of the CDR3: TGTGCCAGCAGTACTACACCTAACTCCTACAATGAGCAGTTCTTC.

The genes are TRBV10-2 and TRBJ2-3; TRBD2 aligns across 8 bases. Germline CDR1 and CDR2: WSHSY and SAAADI. Trimming at V came to 4 bases and at J to 1 base, leaving 7 bases not matched to a gene. CDR3 length equals 16 residues. The CDR3 is CASSAAAGARTDTQYF. The CDR3 DNA reads as TGCGCCAGCAGTGCAGCAGCGGGGGCCCGCACAGATACGCAGTATTTT.

The gene calls are TRBV25-1 and TRBJ1-4, with TRBD1 matching over 7 bases. V gave up 6 bases and J gave up 5 bases; unmatched junction bases: 6. This CDR3 comprises 14 residues. The germline CDR1 and CDR2 sequences are MGHDK and SYGVNS. The chain's CDR3 is CASSLGQLNEKLFF. The CDR3, as DNA: TGTGCCAGCAGCTTGGGACAGTTAAATGAAAAACTGTTTTTT.

The chain combines TRBV9 with TRBJ1-1, with D possibly matching TRBD1 (6 bases). This CDR3 is 13 amino acids long. The germline gives CDR1 SGDLS, CDR2 YYNGEE. V lost 4 bases and J 4 bases, leaving 11 bases between the germline ends. The CDR3 nucleotides are TGTGCCAGCAGCTCAGCAGGGGCCACTGAAGCTTTCTTT. Translating gives CASSSAGATEAFF.

The V gene is TRBV9, the J gene TRBJ2-1; possible D gene TRBD2, 7 bases. There are 16 residues in the CDR3. CDR1 is SGDLS and CDR2 is YYNGEE in the germline V gene. V lost 3 bases and J 4 bases, leaving 17 bases between the germline ends. The CDR3 DNA reads as TGTGCCAGCAGCGCAACACCCGGGGGGCAATACAATGAGCAGTTCTTC. Translation: CASSATPGGQYNEQFF.

The count of this clone is one. The chain carries TRBV7-2 and TRBJ1-1; 10 nucleotides agree with TRBD1. Per germline, CDR1 SGHTA and CDR2 FQGNSA. This CDR3 is 13 amino acids long. V was pared by 6 bases and J by 6 bases, with 4 bases of the junction left unmatched. The CDR3 region has the DNA TGTGCCAGCAGTTGGGACAGGGGCGCTGAAGCTTTCTTT. Translated: CASSWDRGAEAFF.

Written as DNA, the CDR3 is TGTGCCAGCAGCCCTAGTCCCCTTGGGGGCTTGAACTATGGCTACACCTTC. Its translation is CASSPSPLGGLNYGYTF. This chain joins TRBV11-2 and TRBJ1-2; a possible D gene is TRBD1 (6 bases). This CDR3 is built from 17 residues. Germline assignment: CDR1 SGHAT and CDR2 FQNNGV. Trimming removed 5 bases at V and 2 bases at J, with 21 bases between.

This clone is a singleton in its sample. This chain uses TRBV18 with TRBJ2-7, with 8 bases lining up with TRBD1. Per germline, CDR1 KGHSH and CDR2 LQKENI. This CDR3 has 15 residues. Losses at the gene ends were 5 bases for V and 5 bases for J; bases not matched to a gene: 11. In nucleotides, the CDR3 is TGTGCCAGCTCAAAGGGACAGGCCTCCGCGGACGAGCAGTACTTC. Amino acid sequence: CASSKGQASADEQYF.